The rows below give T cell receptor beta chains drawn from one sample of a study of cytomegalovirus exposure and HLA in healthy donors. Method: immunoSEQ multiplex PCR; TCRdb's copy keeps in-frame clones and lacks some. The sample consists of roughly 160,000 clones, over 80% of them appearing once. The sequencing input was PBMCs. The origin of the receptors is a boy younger than 10 in good health and CMV-seronegative. CDR3s include the opening cysteine and the closing phenylalanine or tryptophan. The D gene is left open where the match is weak. Rows give clone size only sometimes, using once, few, many, or a class for an expanded clone.

-,TRBV9,-,TRBJ2-2,TGTGCCAGCAGCGTTGAGGATCTCCCCGGGGAGCTGTTTTTT,CASSVEDLPGELFF
-,TRBV6-5,-,TRBJ2-7,TGTGCCAGCAGTTCCCTCCCTAGGTACGAGCAGTACTTC,CASSSLPRYEQYF
TRBD2,TRBV9,-,TRBJ2-5,TGTGCCAGCAGCGTAGATTCAAGCGGGGGGGTTCAAGAGACCCAGTACTTC,CASSVDSSGGVQETQYF
TRBD1,TRBV29-1,once,TRBJ1-1,TGCAGCGCCGGGACAGGGCTTATCATGAACACTGAAGCTTTCTTT,CSAGTGLIMNTEAFF
-,TRBV19,-,TRBJ2-1,TGTGCCAGTAGTAGCTACAGGAACAATGAGCAGTTCTTC,CASSSYRNNEQFF
-,TRBV30,-,TRBJ1-2,TGTGCCTGGAGTGTACTGAGGGATCGAAACTATGGCTACACCTTC,CAWSVLRDRNYGYTF
TRBD1,TRBV6-4,-,TRBJ1-2,TGTGCCAGCAGGATTCCAGGGGGTGGCTACACCTTC,CASRIPGGGYTF
-,TRBV7-9,once,TRBJ2-5,TGTGCCAGCAGCTTACTTTCAGAGACCCAGTACTTC,CASSLLSETQYF
TRBD1,TRBV5-6,-,TRBJ2-3,TGTGCCAGCAGCGGGAACGGACAGGGAGCAGATACGCAGTATTTT,CASSGNGQGADTQYF
TRBD2,TRBV5-4,once,TRBJ2-7,TGTGCCAGCAGCTTGGTTAGCGGGAGTTTCTACGAGCAGTACTTC,CASSLVSGSFYEQYF
TRBD2,TRBV27,-,TRBJ2-7,TGTGCCAGCAGACCCAAGCGGGAGATTTCCTACGAGCAGTACTTC,CASRPKREISYEQYF
-,TRBV4-1,-,TRBJ2-5,TGCGCCAGCAGCCAAGGGTCCGGGCAAGAGACCCAGTACTTC,CASSQGSGQETQYF
-,TRBV15,-,TRBJ2-7,TGTGCCACCAGCACTGAGGGGACAGAGCAGTACTTC,CATSTEGTEQYF
TRBD1,TRBV6-1,-,TRBJ1-1,TGTGCCAGCAGTGCCCACAGGGGGACTGAAGCTTTCTTT,CASSAHRGTEAFF
TRBD1,TRBV7-2,-,TRBJ2-5,TGTGCCAGCAGCAGGACCGGGACAGGGGGAGAGACCCAGTACTTC,CASSRTGTGGETQYF
-,TRBV4-3,once,TRBJ1-6,TGCGCCAGCAGCCAAGAGACAGTCGATTCACCCCTCCACTTT,CASSQETVDSPLHF
-,TRBV30,-,TRBJ2-7,TGTGCCTGGAGTGTACTGCTACGAAAAGAAATAACCTACGAGCAGTACTTC,CAWSVLLRKEITYEQYF
-,TRBV30,-,TRBJ1-1,TGTGCCTGGGTAGCGGGGATGAACACTGAAGCTTTCTTT,CAWVAGMNTEAFF